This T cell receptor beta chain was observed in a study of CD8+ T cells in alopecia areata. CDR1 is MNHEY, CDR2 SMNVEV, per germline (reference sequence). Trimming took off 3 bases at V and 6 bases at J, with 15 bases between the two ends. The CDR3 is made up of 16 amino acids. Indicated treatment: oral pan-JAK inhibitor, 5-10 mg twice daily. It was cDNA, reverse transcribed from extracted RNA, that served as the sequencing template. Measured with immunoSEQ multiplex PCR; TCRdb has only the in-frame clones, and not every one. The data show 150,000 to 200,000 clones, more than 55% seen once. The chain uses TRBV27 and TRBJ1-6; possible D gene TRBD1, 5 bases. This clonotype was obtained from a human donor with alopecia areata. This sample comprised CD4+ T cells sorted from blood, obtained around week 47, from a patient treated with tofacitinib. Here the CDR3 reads CASSFGGGQINSPLHF. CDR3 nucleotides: TGTGCCAGCAGTTTCGGGGGTGGCCAAATTAATTCACCCCTCCACTTT.